This T cell receptor beta chain comes out of a study of T cell changes during pregnancy in multiple sclerosis (dated by TCRdb to between 2018 and 2021). At the level of the whole study: The study looked at changes in the T cell repertoire across pregnancy in women with multiple sclerosis.

Details on this clone: It lacks a known antigen. There are no base qualities to consult, and no much larger clone falls within one base.

Relative to germline, V is missing 5 bases and J is missing 0 bases, with 9 bases of the junction outside any gene match. Per the germline V gene (reference sequence), LNHDA is the CDR1 and SQIVND is the CDR2. The CDR3 covers 16 residues, taking in both the cysteine and the phenylalanine. The retained sequence is limited to the CDR3, 48 bases, with the frame set at the first base. The library came from the immunoSEQ multiplex PCR assay. TCRdb took this table from immuneACCESS and kept in-frame rearrangements with V and J called. Such tables lack part of the clones; where checked against another copy, unresolved V genes explain under half of the gap, and the rest is unexplained. Here the sample has about 44,000 clones; 85% to 95% occur a single time. Over 0.5% of the sample is held by the ten biggest clonotypes.

Recombination connected TRBV19 to TRBJ1-1; 7 central bases correspond to TRBD1. The sequencing used CD4+ T cells from peripheral blood mononuclear cells, collected in the third trimester of pregnancy. This TCR was sampled from a female donor with multiple sclerosis, enrolled in a pregnancy study. CDR3 loop: CASSETGVFMNTEAFF. The DNA is as follows: TGTGCCAGTAGTGAAACAGGGGTATTCATGAACACTGAAGCTTTCTTT.